This T cell receptor beta chain came from a study of post-analysis software for immune sequencing data. Study results and caveats: Patients had higher frequencies than controls of about 5 TRBV segments, including TRBV5-6, TRBV5-1 and TRBV20-1.

Of note for this clonotype: The antigen remains unidentified.

The library was made from cDNA and included unique molecular identifiers. TCRdb re-analysed the PCR reads in MiXCR, keeping a single row per CDR3 protein. The sample holds around 400,000 distinct CDR3 sequences; around 37% are singletons and the top ten take 10% to 15%. CDR3 length: 15 residues. Trimming took off 1 base at V and 4 bases at J, with 13 bases between the two ends. Germline values: CDR1 SGHTA, CDR2 FQGNSA. The J gene is TRBJ1-2, the V gene TRBV7-2; tentative D call: TRBD1 (5 bases). The clonotype was recovered from a girl aged 5-17 years with multiple sclerosis. Sequencing was done on a sample of blood. The CDR3 DNA is TGTGCCAGCAGCTTAGGTAGTCAGCAGGGCTATGGCTACACCTTC. Amino acids: CASSLGSQQGYGYTF.